These 9 T cell receptor beta chains originate from one sample sequenced in a study of blood T cell repertoires in COVID-19. Profiled with immunoSEQ multiplex PCR; TCRdb holds only in-frame clones, not every one. The data hold about 370,000 clones, with 75% to 90% observed a single time. Sequencing was carried out using PBMCs or T cells enriched from blood (not recorded which). Every receptor here comes from a man aged 18 to 29 who had recovered from COVID-19.

V usage is TRBV7-6 and J usage is TRBJ1-3; D not certain. The CDR3 consists of 14 residues. The germline V gene encodes CDR1 SGHVS and CDR2 FNYEAQ. The V end lost 0 bases, the J end lost 2 bases, and 5 bases lay between the germline ends. The CDR3 loop is CASSLATPGNTIYF. As DNA, the CDR3 is TGTGCCAGCAGCTTAGCGACTCCTGGAAACACCATATATTTT.

CDR3 sequence: CASSFLPSTSFFDGNEQYF. The CDR3 DNA sequence: TGTGCCAGCAGCTTCTTGCCTTCGACTAGTTTCTTCGATGGCAACGAGCAGTACTTC. The chain joins TRBV11-2 to TRBJ2-7, with D possibly being TRBD2 (6 bases). Trimming shortened V by 3 bases and J by 5 bases, and 29 bases separated the two germline ends. The length of the CDR3 is 19 residues. Germline V gene lookup returns CDR1 SGHAT and CDR2 FQNNGV.

V and J are TRBV19 and TRBJ2-7; TRBD2 agrees at 7 bases. The trim removed 5 bases at V and 3 bases at J, leaving 7 bases unmatched. The germline CDR1 and CDR2 sequences are LNHDA and SQIVND (reference sequence). The CDR3 has 14 residues. The chain's CDR3 is CASSFSTGGYEQYF. The CDR3 region has the DNA TGTGCCAGTAGTTTCTCAACGGGGGGCTACGAGCAGTACTTC.

The chain joins TRBV5-4 to TRBJ2-7; TRBD2 is a possible D gene (5 bases). Trimming removed 0 bases from V and 6 bases from J, with 16 bases in between. The CDR3 spans 15 residues. CDR1 is SGHNT, CDR2 YYREEE, per germline (reference sequence). CDR3 DNA: TGTGCCAGCAGCTTGGGTTCCGGAGGAACACGCGAGCAGTACTTC. This encodes CASSLGSGGTREQYF.

The gene calls are TRBV28 and TRBJ2-7; a weak D match, TRBD2 (5 bases). With 4 bases removed from V and 6 bases from J, the gap between germline ends came to 13 bases. The germline V gene encodes CDR1 MDHEN and CDR2 SYDVKM. The CDR3 length is 13 residues. Here the CDR3 reads CASSSSSGFEQYF. CDR3 DNA: TGTGCCAGCAGTTCTTCCTCGGGGTTCGAGCAGTACTTC.

The rearrangement links TRBV28 to TRBJ2-1, with a weak D call TRBD1 (5 bases). This CDR3 has 14 amino acids. The V gene's germline CDR1 is MDHEN and CDR2 SYDVKM. Trimming removed 5 bases at V and 6 bases at J, with 14 bases between. The CDR3 sequence: CASSTTGATNEQFF. Here the CDR3 DNA reads TGTGCCAGCAGTACTACTGGGGCGACCAATGAGCAGTTCTTC.

In its sample, this clone was seen once. V and J are TRBV18 and TRBJ1-4; D gene ambiguous. CDR1 and CDR2 from the germline V gene are KGHSH and LQKENI. This CDR3 has 15 amino acids. With 3 bases removed from V and 8 bases from J, the gap between germline ends came to 16 bases. This chain's CDR3 is CASSPRASVEEKLFF. The CDR3 DNA follows: TGTGCCAGCTCACCGAGGGCGAGTGTGGAAGAAAAACTGTTTTTT.

The CDR3 coding sequence is TGTGCCAGCAGTTTAACCGCGACAGGGGCGGGGGAGACCCAGTACTTC. Protein product: CASSLTATGAGETQYF. J is TRBJ2-5 and V is TRBV27; 8 nucleotides line up with TRBD1. Germline CDR1 and CDR2: MNHEY and SMNVEV (reference sequence). CDR3 length equals 16 residues. J was trimmed by 5 bases and V by 2 bases; bases with no gene match: 10.

The chain recombines TRBV7-9 with TRBJ2-5, with TRBD2 identical over 11 bases. The CDR3 runs to 16 residues. The junction had 14 bases not matched to a gene; V was cut back by 5 bases and J by 9 bases. CDR1 is SEHNR and CDR2 is FQNEAQ in the germline V gene (reference sequence). The CDR3 sequence: CASSHQGTSGKWAQYF. In nucleotides, the CDR3 is TGTGCCAGCAGCCATCAAGGGACTAGCGGTAAATGGGCCCAGTACTTC.